Each of the 7 T cell receptor beta chains below was sequenced from the same sample in a study of T cells in Graves' hyperthyroidism and ophthalmopathy (dated by TCRdb to about 2019). Libraries were made using multiplex PCR. TCRdb names Illumina HiSeq 2000 as the instrument used. The TCR beta CDR3 regions were amplified from the RNA transcripts. A first-round RT-PCR of the TCR CDR3 used the HTBI primer set with the Qiagen OneStep RT-PCR kit. The public reads were quality trimmed at Q25 with fastp and then assembled into clones with MiXCR by TCRdb, keeping productive beta chains. Each record represents a unique CDR3 protein, reported with the most common genes and DNA among its rows. Across this sample there are 400,000 to 550,000 distinct CDR3 sequences, with roughly 24% seen only once. Around 10% of the sample is taken by the ten largest. Sequenced input: blood. The receptor set was obtained from a woman in her twenties or thirties with Graves' ophthalmopathy.

This clonotype was detected ten times or more. V usage is TRBV6-5 and J usage is TRBJ1-2; maybe TRBD1 (5 bases). Per germline, CDR1 MNHEY and CDR2 SVGAGI. V shed 6 bases and J shed 3 bases, with 14 bases lying between them. CDR3 length: 14 amino acids. CDR3 DNA sequence: TGTGCCAGCAGCTTACAGGCCCCGGACTATGGCTACACCTTC. It is translated as CASSLQAPDYGYTF.

This clonotype was seen once. The chain recombines TRBV20-1 with TRBJ2-5; TRBD2 agrees at 8 bases. With V trimmed by 7 bases and J by 0 bases, 13 bases remained unmatched. The germline V gene encodes CDR1 DFQATT and CDR2 SNEGSKA (reference sequence). This CDR3 comprises 16 residues. CDR3 sequence reads: CSVSYAGGSYQETQYF. CDR3 DNA: TGCAGTGTATCGTACGCGGGAGGCTCGTACCAAGAGACCCAGTACTTC.

The chain joins TRBV9 to TRBJ2-7; TRBD2 might be the D (6 bases). The V gene's germline CDR1 is SGDLS and CDR2 YYNGEE. CDR3 length: 12 amino acids. Trimming removed 6 bases from V and 6 bases from J, with 13 bases in between. This CDR3 reads CASTTPGGEQYF. The CDR3 region has the DNA TGTGCCAGCACCACACCCGGGGGCGAGCAGTACTTC.

Notes on this clonotype: The junction departs from germline at one end; a sequencing error may be responsible. This sequence joins TRBV20-1 and TRBJ1-2, with 7 bases identical to TRBD1. Germline assignment: CDR1 DFQATT and CDR2 SNEGSKA (reference sequence). This CDR3 spans 15 amino acids. In DNA form, the CDR3 reads TGCGGTGCTGGGGGGGACAGCCACCTTCTCTATGGCTACACCTTC. Translated, it gives CGAGGDSHLLYGYTF.

This clonotype was observed many times. The chain has TRBV3-1 and TRBJ1-1; D remains ambiguous. Germline V CDR1 and CDR2: LGHDT, YNNKEL (reference sequence). The CDR3 has 15 residues. V was clipped by 1 base and J by 5 bases, with 14 bases between them. The CDR3 region is CASSQGRGRSTEAFF. CDR3 nucleotides: TGTGCCAGCAGCCAAGGTAGAGGGAGGAGTACTGAAGCTTTCTTT.

This rearrangement joins TRBV6-5 to TRBJ2-7; TRBD1 or TRBD2 may be the D gene (5 bases each). Matching the DNA end better, TRBJ2-5 makes the J call doubtful. The length of the CDR3 is 14 residues. Per the germline V gene, CDR1 is MNHEY and CDR2 is SVGAGI. The CDR3 DNA is TGTGCCAGCAGTTATTTGGGGGACGGGGAGACCCAGTACTTC. Its translation: CASSYLGDGETQYF.

This clonotype has at least ten counts. CDR3 sequence (DNA): TGTGCCAGCAGCGAGGCTGCGGGAGGGGGCATTGGAAACACCATATATTTT. It codes for CASSEAAGGGIGNTIYF. This chain joins TRBV9 and TRBJ1-3, with 7 bases identical to TRBD1. V lost 3 bases and J lost 3; bases outside the gene matches: 12. The CDR3 covers 17 residues. Germline V gives CDR1 SGDLS, CDR2 YYNGEE.